The 17 T cell receptor beta chains in this list originate from one sample, sequenced in a study of blood T cells in healthy people across ages. The authors ran a second PCR of 7 to 11 cycles using a sample-barcoded 5' primer and a J-beta primer mix. TCRdb reanalysed the 5' RACE reads using MiXCR and keeps one entry per CDR3 protein. The sample lists 600,000 to 900,000 distinct CDR3 sequences; 25% to 30% were seen once. The same specimen was also included in a second study, on T cells of mothers and their children.

Sample: blood. These receptors came from a boy aged 5-17 years in good health.

As for this clonotype: A junction boundary mismatches the germline segment, possibly from a read error. The gene calls are TRBV9 and TRBJ2-5, with D tentatively TRBD2 (8 bases). The CDR3 runs to 15 residues. The germline CDR1 and CDR2 sequences are SGDLS and YYNGEE. The CDR3 loop reads CASSLSGGGPLEQYF. The CDR3, as DNA: TGTGCCAGCAGCCTTTCGGGAGGGGGCCCTCTCGAGCAGTACTTT.

V and J are TRBV7-3 and TRBJ2-5; the match to TRBD1 covers 7 bases. Germline V gene data show CDR1 as SGHTA and CDR2 as FQGTGA. The V and J ends lost 0 bases and 5 bases, in that order; junction bases with no gene match: 6. The CDR3 contains 15 residues. DNA for the CDR3: TGTGCCAGCAGCTTAACGGACAGGACTGGGGAGACCCAGTACTTC. Its protein is CASSLTDRTGETQYF.

The chain employs TRBV28 and TRBJ2-2; perhaps TRBD1 as D (5 bases). V dropped 3 bases and J dropped 4 bases, with 9 bases sitting between them. This CDR3 contains 14 residues. Germline CDR1 is MDHEN and CDR2 is SYDVKM. As DNA, the CDR3 is TGTGCCAGCAGTTTTTTTAGGGGCACCGGGGAGCTGTTTTTT. Protein: CASSFFRGTGELFF.

This chain uses TRBV18 with TRBJ2-1; D remains ambiguous. This CDR3 is built from 12 residues. Germline V CDR1 and CDR2: KGHSH, LQKENI. V was trimmed by 1 base and J by 5 bases, leaving 3 bases between them. The CDR3 bases are TGTGCCAGCTCACCACTCGACAATGAGCAGTTCTTC. It is translated as CASSPLDNEQFF.

J is TRBJ1-4 and V is TRBV7-9; TRBD1 might be the D (6 bases). V was pared by 5 bases and J by 6 bases, with 16 bases between. CDR3 length equals 15 residues. The germline V gene has CDR1 SEHNR and CDR2 FQNEAQ (reference sequence). As DNA, the CDR3 is TGTGCCAGCAGCCCCATTCTCGGGGGCGATGAAAAACTGTTTTTT. It codes for CASSPILGGDEKLFF.

This sequence joins TRBV10-3 and TRBJ2-7; TRBD1 agrees at 7 bases. The CDR3 consists of 13 residues. Unmatched junction bases numbered 6, after V lost 8 bases and J lost 2 bases. Germline V gene sequence: CDR1 ENHRY, CDR2 SYGVKD. The CDR3 bases are TGTGCCATCCGGGACAGCGACACCTACGAGCAGTACTTC. Amino acid sequence: CAIRDSDTYEQYF.

A word on this clonotype: A much larger clone differs from this one at a single base, so this may be a read error. This rearrangement joins TRBV10-3 to TRBJ2-5; 9 bases align to TRBD1. After removal of 10 bases from V and 3 bases from J, the junction contained 9 bases not matched to a gene. Germline V CDR1 and CDR2: ENHRY, SYGVKD. This CDR3 region has 14 residues. The CDR3 DNA is TGTGCCACAACAGGGACAGGGTGGGAAGAGACCCAGTACTTC. Amino acid sequence: CATTGTGWEETQYF.

This clonotype was found many times. The chain joins TRBV20-1 to TRBJ2-5, with D possibly being TRBD2 (5 bases). The end of the DNA fits TRBJ2-7 better, so the J call may be wrong. Germline lookup yields CDR1 DFQATT and CDR2 SNEGSKA (reference sequence). The CDR3 is made up of 15 amino acids. The chain's CDR3 is CSARRFAGRSYEQYF. The CDR3 region has the DNA TGCAGTGCTAGAAGGTTTGCGGGTAGGTCCTACGAGCAGTACTTC.

The chain uses TRBV6-1 and TRBJ2-7; the match to TRBD1 covers 7 bases. The V segment lost 6 bases and the J segment 2 bases; nucleotides outside the gene matches: 7. CDR1 and CDR2 from the germline V gene are MNHNS and SASEGT. This CDR3 is 14 amino acids long. Here the CDR3 DNA reads TGTGCCAGCAGGTCTGGACAGGCCACCTACGAGCAGTACTTC. Its protein is CASRSGQATYEQYF.

This rearrangement joins TRBV18 to TRBJ1-1; D remains ambiguous. CDR1 and CDR2 from the germline V gene are KGHSH and LQKENI. The CDR3 is 15 residues long. V was clipped by 0 bases and J by 5 bases, with 13 bases between them. The CDR3 bases are TGTGCCAGCTCACCACCGGTAGGTCGAGGAACTGAAGCTTTCTTT. Its protein is CASSPPVGRGTEAFF.

This rearrangement joins TRBV6-1 to TRBJ2-1; TRBD2 agrees at 7 bases. V was clipped by 8 bases and J by 5 bases; unmatched bases: 6. CDR3 length: 13 amino acids. The V gene's germline CDR1 is MNHNS and CDR2 SASEGT. CDR3 sequence (DNA): TGTGCCAGCTGGCGGGAGAGCCACAATGAGCAGTTCTTC. Amino acids: CASWRESHNEQFF.

A few counts support this clonotype. The chain combines TRBV4-1 with TRBJ1-1, with 7 positions matching TRBD1. Losses at the gene ends were 4 bases for V and 0 bases for J; bases not matched to a gene: 17. CDR1 is MGHRA and CDR2 is YSYEKL in the germline V gene. This CDR3 spans 19 amino acids. Here the CDR3 reads CASSPRQGRGGLMNTEAFF. CDR3 coding DNA: TGCGCCAGCAGCCCAAGACAGGGTCGAGGTGGTTTGATGAACACTGAAGCTTTCTTT.

This clonotype was found a few times. The chain carries TRBV15 and TRBJ2-5, with 8 bases aligning to TRBD1. In germline, CDR1 is LNHNV, CDR2 YYDKDF (reference sequence). Trimming took 2 bases from V and 1 from J; bases not matched to a gene: 9. The length of the CDR3 is 17 residues. The DNA of the CDR3 is TGTGCCACCAGCAGACTATCGGGACAGGTCCGCCAAGAGACCCAGTACTTC. Protein sequence: CATSRLSGQVRQETQYF.

This clonotype was observed a handful of times. This chain uses TRBV3-1 with TRBJ2-5; D is unresolved. Germline CDR1 reads LGHDT; CDR2 reads YNNKEL (reference sequence). The CDR3 covers 14 residues. V lost 2 bases, J lost 4 bases, and 11 bases lay in between. DNA of the CDR3: TGTGCCAGCAGCCAACAGTCCAGCGTAGAGACCCAGTACTTC. Translation gives CASSQQSSVETQYF.

Only a few counts were recorded for this clonotype. V is TRBV5-1 and J is TRBJ2-5, with TRBD1 identical over 7 bases. V lost 2 bases to trimming and J lost 3 bases; unmatched junction nucleotides: 7. The V gene's germline CDR1 is SGHRS and CDR2 YFSETQ. The CDR3 spans 15 residues. The DNA for the CDR3 is TGCGCCAGCAGCTTTACCGGGACAGTAAAAGAGACCCAGTACTTC. Amino acids: CASSFTGTVKETQYF.

The rearrangement joins TRBV5-6 to TRBJ2-7; D is unclear. CDR1 and CDR2 (germline): SGHDT, YYEEEE. CDR3 length equals 14 residues. V was trimmed by 8 bases and J by 0 bases, leaving 15 bases between them. CDR3 residues: CASELGPSSYEQYF. CDR3 nucleotide sequence: TGTGCCAGTGAGTTAGGGCCGAGCTCCTACGAGCAGTACTTC.

This chain connects TRBV6-6 to TRBJ1-2, with 7 bases lining up with TRBD1. The CDR3 length is 17 residues. J gave up 4 bases and V 5 bases, and 16 bases lay outside the gene matches. Germline V gene lookup returns CDR1 MNHNY and CDR2 SVGAGI (reference sequence). The CDR3 here is CASSKEVRDSTLYGYTF. The CDR3 DNA reads TGTGCCAGCAGTAAGGAGGTCCGGGACAGCACCCTCTATGGCTACACCTTC.